This T cell receptor beta chain was identified in a study of T cells in Graves' hyperthyroidism and ophthalmopathy. Whole-study results and caveats: Clonotypes that were expanded in thyroid above 0.001 mostly appeared in blood too.

What was amplified from RNA transcripts were TCR beta CDR3 regions. A set of HTBI primers served as the primers for a first-round RT-PCR of the TCR CDR3. A single record per CDR3 protein comes from TCRdb applying MiXCR to the multiplex PCR reads. The profile covers approximately 380,000 distinct CDR3 sequences, with about a fifth appearing a single time and around 3.6% taken by the ten largest. On this clonotype itself: The antigen is not known.

The germline CDR1 and CDR2 sequences are MNHNS and SASEGT. V was pared by 6 bases and J by 5 bases, with 13 bases between. There are 13 residues in the CDR3. This receptor was obtained from a young woman with Graves' hyperthyroidism. Material: blood. V usage is TRBV6-1 and J usage is TRBJ1-2; weak D call: TRBD1 (6 bases). Written as DNA, the CDR3 is TGTGCCAGCAGAAGGGGGACCTGGTATGGCTACACCTTC. Translated: CASRRGTWYGYTF.